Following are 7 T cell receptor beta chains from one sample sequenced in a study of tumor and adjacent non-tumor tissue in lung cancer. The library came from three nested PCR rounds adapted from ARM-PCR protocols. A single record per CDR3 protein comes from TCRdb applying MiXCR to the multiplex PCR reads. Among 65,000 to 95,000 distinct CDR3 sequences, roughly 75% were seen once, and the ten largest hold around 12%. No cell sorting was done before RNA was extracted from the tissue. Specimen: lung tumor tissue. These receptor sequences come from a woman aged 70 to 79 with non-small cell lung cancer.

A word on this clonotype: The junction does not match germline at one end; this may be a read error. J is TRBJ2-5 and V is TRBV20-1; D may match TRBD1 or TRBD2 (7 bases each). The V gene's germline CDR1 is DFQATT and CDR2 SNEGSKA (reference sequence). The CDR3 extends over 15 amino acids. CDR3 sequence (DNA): TGCAGTGCTAGGCCAATGCAGGGGGGGGGGGAGACCCAGCACTTC. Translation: CSARPMQGGGETQHF.

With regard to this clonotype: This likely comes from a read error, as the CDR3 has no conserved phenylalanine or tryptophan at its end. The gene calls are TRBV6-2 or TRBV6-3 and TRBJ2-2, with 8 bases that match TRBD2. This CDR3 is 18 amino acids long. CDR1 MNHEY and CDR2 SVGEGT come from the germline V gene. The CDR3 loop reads CTSSYSLVQRETDGELFL. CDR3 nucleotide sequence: TGTACCAGCAGTTACTCCCTGGTGCAGCGGGAGACGGACGGAGAGCTGTTTCTT.

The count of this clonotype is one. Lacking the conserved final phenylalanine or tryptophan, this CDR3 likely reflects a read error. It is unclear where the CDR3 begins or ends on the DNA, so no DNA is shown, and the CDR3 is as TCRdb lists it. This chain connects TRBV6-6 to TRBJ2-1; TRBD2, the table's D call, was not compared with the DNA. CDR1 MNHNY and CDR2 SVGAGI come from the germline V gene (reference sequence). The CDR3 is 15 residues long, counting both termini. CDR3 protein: CASRLTSRVHDEQFS.

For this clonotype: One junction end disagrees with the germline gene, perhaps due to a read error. In DNA, the CDR3 is TGTGCCAGCAACTCTTCCGACAGGGGTATCCTCTACGAACAGTACTTC. It yields the protein CASNSSDRGILYEQYF. The chain has TRBV7-9 and TRBJ2-7; 8 nucleotides match TRBD1. There are 16 residues in the CDR3. The germline CDR1 and CDR2 sequences are SEHNR and FQNEAQ (reference sequence).

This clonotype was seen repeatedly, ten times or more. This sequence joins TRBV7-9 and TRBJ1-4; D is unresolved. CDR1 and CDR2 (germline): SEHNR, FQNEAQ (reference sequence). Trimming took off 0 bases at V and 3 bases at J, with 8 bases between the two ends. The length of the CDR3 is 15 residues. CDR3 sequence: CASSLALVSNEKLFF. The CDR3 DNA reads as TGTGCCAGCAGCTTAGCGTTGGTTTCTAATGAAAAACTGTTTTTT.

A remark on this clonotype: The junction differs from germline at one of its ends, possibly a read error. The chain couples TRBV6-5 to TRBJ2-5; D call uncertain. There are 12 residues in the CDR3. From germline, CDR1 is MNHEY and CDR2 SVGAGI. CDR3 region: CTSGPVQETLYF. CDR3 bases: TGTACCAGTGGCCCCGTACAAGAGACCCTGTACTTC.

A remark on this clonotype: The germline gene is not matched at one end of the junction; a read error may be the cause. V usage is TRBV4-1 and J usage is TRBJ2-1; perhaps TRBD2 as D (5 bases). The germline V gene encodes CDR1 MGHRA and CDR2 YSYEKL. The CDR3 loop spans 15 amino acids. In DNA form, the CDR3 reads TGCACCAGCAGCCTCCGGACGGGGAGCTACAATGAGCAGTTCTTC. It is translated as CTSSLRTGSYNEQFF.